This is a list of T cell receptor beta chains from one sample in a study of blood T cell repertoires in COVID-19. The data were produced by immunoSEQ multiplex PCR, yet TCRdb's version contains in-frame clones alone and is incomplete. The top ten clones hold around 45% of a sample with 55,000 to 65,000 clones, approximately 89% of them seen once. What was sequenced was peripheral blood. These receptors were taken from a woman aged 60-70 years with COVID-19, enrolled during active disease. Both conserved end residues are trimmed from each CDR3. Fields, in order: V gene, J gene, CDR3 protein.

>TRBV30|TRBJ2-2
AWRVGATGELF
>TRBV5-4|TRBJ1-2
ASSGTGPYGYT
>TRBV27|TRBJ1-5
ASSLWGLQNQPQH
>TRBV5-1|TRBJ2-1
ASSLETSGYYNEQF
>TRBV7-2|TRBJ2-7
ASSLSGDPRREQY
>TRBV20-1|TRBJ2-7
SASPGQGREQY
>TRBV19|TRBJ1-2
ASSIVNSPNYGYT
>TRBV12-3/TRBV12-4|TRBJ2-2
ASRWGGTGELF
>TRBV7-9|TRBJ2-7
ASAAEEYEQY
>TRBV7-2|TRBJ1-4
ASSSRGTEKLF
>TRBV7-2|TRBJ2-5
ASSSFLAQETQY
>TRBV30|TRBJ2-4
AWSTVPSRVQY
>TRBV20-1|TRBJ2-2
SASFGGDTGELF
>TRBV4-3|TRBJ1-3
ASSQDVQGHRRAIY
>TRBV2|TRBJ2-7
ASSPRAPTGEMTYEQY
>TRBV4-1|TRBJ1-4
ASSQDSPGTGYEKLF
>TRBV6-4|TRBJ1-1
ASRESTGLNTEAF
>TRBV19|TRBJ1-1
ASSVTGETEAF
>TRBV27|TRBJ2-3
ASSLAGADTQY
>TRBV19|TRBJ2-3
ASSAWDREGSSGGPGGTDTQY
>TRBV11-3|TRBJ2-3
ASSPGGLAGESDTQY
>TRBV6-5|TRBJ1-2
ASAIDRPSTYGYT
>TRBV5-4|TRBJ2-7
ASSSPGQGVYEQY
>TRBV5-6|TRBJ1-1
ASSFGQGKAF
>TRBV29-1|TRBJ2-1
SASSPDRRNEQF
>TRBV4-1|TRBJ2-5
ASSPRDSRIETQY
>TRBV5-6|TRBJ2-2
ASSPFQQTSGRSTGELF
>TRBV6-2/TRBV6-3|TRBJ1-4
ASSYSIDRREKLF
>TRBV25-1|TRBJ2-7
ASSAAGYEQY
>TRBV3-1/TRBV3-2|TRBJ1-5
ASSYIGWQPQH
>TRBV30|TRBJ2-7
AWSVFGTGSYEQY
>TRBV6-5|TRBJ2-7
ASSYSIQGAYEQY
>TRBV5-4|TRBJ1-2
ASSLQGGGYGYT
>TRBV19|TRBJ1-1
ASKQGRATEAF
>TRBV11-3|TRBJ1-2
ASSPRQGIHGYT
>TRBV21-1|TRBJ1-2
ASSPGRGGGNGYT
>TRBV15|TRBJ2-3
ATSRARGDTDTQY
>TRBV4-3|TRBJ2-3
ASSLTRVSGFTDTQY
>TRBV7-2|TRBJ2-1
ASSLAGASLQF
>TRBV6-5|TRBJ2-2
ASSRQGGGGELF
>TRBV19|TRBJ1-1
ASSMGSMNTEAF
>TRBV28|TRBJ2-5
ASSLGVRVYPYHRETQY
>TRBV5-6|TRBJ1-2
ASSKGQGADGYT
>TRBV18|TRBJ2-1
ASSPLLGGLDEQF
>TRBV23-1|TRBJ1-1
ASSHSQGVNTEAF
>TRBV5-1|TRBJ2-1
ASSLGQGNEQF
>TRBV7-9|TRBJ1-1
ASSLVGNTEAF